Sequencing of this T cell receptor (beta chain) was carried out in a study of shared clonotypes between healthy human individuals. Trimming cost V 1 base and J 5 bases; bases outside gene matches: 2. The CDR3 length is 15 residues. Germline V lookup: CDR1 MGHDK, CDR2 SYGVNS. Among the donors, all were Caucasian adults who lived in Nashville, Tennessee. The data were produced by immunoSEQ multiplex PCR, yet TCRdb's version contains in-frame clones alone and is incomplete. The table shows under 350,000 clones, with around 86% occurring only once. The sequenced material came from memory CD8+ T cells sorted from blood. Subset specified: CD45RO+ cells pooled with CCR7-negative TemRA cells. The origin of this receptor is a man younger than 35 in good health. The V and J genes are TRBV25-1 and TRBJ2-3, with 11 positions matching TRBD1. Here the CDR3 reads CASSEWTGGVDTQYF. The CDR3 DNA follows: TGTGCCAGCAGTGAATGGACAGGGGGCGTAGATACGCAGTATTTT.